The 12 T cell receptor beta chains in this list originate from one sample, sequenced in a study of T-cell reconstitution after alpha-beta-depleted transplantation in children. Preparation of the TCRbeta library involved a method that used unique molecular identifiers. MiXCR, run by TCRdb on the PCR reads, gives a single entry per CDR3 protein. The data show approximately 590,000 distinct CDR3 sequences, about 10% seen once. The sequencing used PBMCs from the stem cell graft donor, collected from the stem cell graft. The receptors derive from a human donor who donated a stem cell graft to a child with acute myeloid leukemia.

Comments on this clonotype: The junction does not match germline at one end; this may be a read error. The chain is built from TRBV7-7 and TRBJ2-1, with a tentative D call TRBD2 (6 bases). Germline CDR1 reads SSHAT; CDR2 reads FNYEAQ (reference sequence). This CDR3 comprises 19 residues. The CDR3 sequence is CASSHGAGIASAYYNEQFF. In DNA, the CDR3 is TGTGCTAGCAGCCATGGGGCAGGGATTGCTAGCGCCTACTACAATGAGCAGTTCTTC.

This clonotype has just a few counts. The gene calls are TRBV25-1 and TRBJ2-1; D possibly corresponds to TRBD2 (6 bases). The CDR3 runs 15 residues. Germline V gene data show CDR1 as MGHDK and CDR2 as SYGVNS. V gave up 3 bases and J gave up 4 bases, with 13 bases separating them. The CDR3 region is CASSDPGLPYNEQFF. CDR3 in DNA: TGTGCCAGCAGTGACCCGGGACTCCCATACAATGAGCAGTTCTTC.

This clonotype was detected many times. The chain uses TRBV29-1 and TRBJ1-1; D gene unclear. Per the germline V gene, CDR1 is SQVTM and CDR2 is ANQGSEA. CDR3 size: 12 residues. Trimming stripped 2 bases from V and 2 bases from J, with 6 bases between. The CDR3 DNA is TGCAGCGTTGAAAGCCTAAACACTGAAGCTTTCTTT. It encodes CSVESLNTEAFF.

J is TRBJ2-5 and V is TRBV3-1; D is uncertain. CDR1 is LGHDT and CDR2 is YNNKEL in the germline V gene (reference sequence). With 0 bases removed from V and 7 bases from J, the gap between germline ends came to 9 bases. The CDR3 is 13 amino acids. The CDR3 here is CASSQDSSRTQYF. CDR3 in DNA: TGTGCCAGCAGCCAAGATTCTTCGAGGACCCAGTACTTC.

This clonotype was recorded a few times. This chain connects TRBV20-1 to TRBJ2-5, with a possible D match to TRBD2 (6 bases). V lost 0 bases to trimming and J lost 4 bases, with 12 bases between them. Germline V gene sequence: CDR1 DFQATT, CDR2 SNEGSKA (reference sequence). This CDR3 contains 14 residues. The CDR3, as DNA: TGCAGTGCTAGAGATCCCGGGAGAACAGAGACCCAGTACTTC. This codes for CSARDPGRTETQYF.

This clonotype was counted only a few times. The CDR3 DNA sequence: TGCAGCGTTTCCCGGGACAGGGGAAGTAATACGCAGTATTTT. Translation gives CSVSRDRGSNTQYF. The chain recombines TRBV29-1 with TRBJ2-3; 10 positions match TRBD1. This CDR3 has 14 amino acids. Trimming at V came to 5 bases and at J to 7 bases, leaving 9 bases not matched to a gene. Germline-derived CDR1 and CDR2 are SQVTM and ANQGSEA.

Written as DNA, the CDR3 is TGCAGCGTGACCGGACAGGGAGATGAAAAACTGTTTTTT. Translating it yields CSVTGQGDEKLFF. This chain joins TRBV29-1 and TRBJ1-4; 8 positions match TRBD1. Trimming took 6 bases from V and 6 from J; bases not matched to a gene: 6. The germline CDR1 and CDR2 sequences are SQVTM and ANQGSEA. This CDR3 spans 13 amino acids.

The chain recombines TRBV5-5 with TRBJ2-3; 7 positions agree with TRBD1. V gave up 2 bases and J gave up 3 bases; unmatched junction bases: 6. Germline V lookup: CDR1 SGHKS, CDR2 YYEKEE (reference sequence). The CDR3 has 15 residues. CDR3 sequence: CASSFLTGETDTQYF. For the CDR3, the DNA is TGTGCCAGCAGCTTCCTCACAGGGGAGACAGATACGCAGTATTTT.

This clonotype was seen a few times. The genes are TRBV6-4 and TRBJ2-2; no clear D. V gave up 5 bases and J gave up 0 bases, with 4 bases separating them. The CDR3 totals 13 residues. CDR1 is MRHNA and CDR2 is SNTAGT in the germline V gene. CDR3 sequence reads: CASSMANTGELFF. CDR3 nucleotides: TGTGCCAGCAGTATGGCGAACACCGGGGAGCTGTTTTTT.

This clonotype was counted a few times. The chain has TRBV4-3 and TRBJ2-7; the D gene is possibly TRBD2 (7 bases). V was pared by 1 base and J by 9 bases, with 16 bases between. Germline CDR1 is LGHNA and CDR2 is YSLEER. This CDR3 comprises 14 residues. This CDR3 is CASSQVSGKDRQYF. The CDR3 DNA follows: TGCGCCAGCAGCCAAGTAAGCGGGAAGGACAGGCAGTACTTC.

Many counts were recorded for this clonotype. The rearrangement uses TRBV7-2 and TRBJ2-7, with 9 bases lining up with TRBD2. CDR1 and CDR2 from the germline V gene are SGHTA and FQGNSA. CDR3 length: 14 residues. V was clipped by 6 bases and J by 2 bases; unmatched bases: 5. This CDR3 reads CASSSSGIPYEQYF. CDR3 DNA sequence: TGTGCCAGCAGTTCTAGCGGGATCCCCTACGAGCAGTACTTC.

This clonotype was observed many times. The chain joins TRBV20-1 to TRBJ2-7; the match to TRBD1 covers 8 bases. There are 15 residues in the CDR3. Germline CDR1 reads DFQATT; CDR2 reads SNEGSKA (reference sequence). V lost 0 bases to trimming and J lost 2 bases; unmatched junction nucleotides: 6. The CDR3 DNA follows: TGCAGTGCTAGAGATCTTCGGACAGGGCCCTACGAGCAGTACTTC. Translation: CSARDLRTGPYEQYF.